Presented here are 32 T cell receptor beta chains from one specimen sequenced in a study of blood T cells in healthy people across ages. Primed by a sample-barcoded 5' primer and a J-beta primer mix, a second PCR proceeded for about 7 to 12 cycles. TCRdb independently ran MiXCR on the 5' RACE reads; one entry per CDR3 protein. The profile shows roughly 800,000 distinct CDR3 sequences, roughly 50% of them singletons. Sequencing was done on a sample of blood. The receptor set was obtained from a man at least 80 years old in good health.

The chain combines TRBV11-1 with TRBJ2-3; TRBD1 or TRBD2 may be the D gene (5 bases each). The V end was cut by 5 bases, the J end by 3 bases, with 18 bases between. This CDR3 has 16 residues. Germline V gene lookup returns CDR1 SGHAT and CDR2 FQDESV (reference sequence). The CDR3 DNA reads TGTGCCAGCAGCCAACACCTAGGGACGGGAACAGATACGCAGTATTTT. Encoded protein: CASSQHLGTGTDTQYF.

This clonotype showed up just a few times. This chain links TRBV6-9 with TRBJ2-3; TRBD2 aligns across 12 bases. The CDR3 is made up of 18 amino acids. Trimming cost V 7 bases and J 2 bases; bases outside gene matches: 13. The germline V gene encodes CDR1 MNHGY and CDR2 SVAAGI. CDR3 DNA: TGTGCCAGCACTATGAGGTCTAGCGGGAGGGGAGCCACAGATACGCAGTATTTT. Protein: CASTMRSSGRGATDTQYF.

The chain carries TRBV27 and TRBJ2-7, with 10 nucleotides matching TRBD1. V was pared by 6 bases and J by 7 bases, with 12 bases of the junction left unmatched. Germline CDR1 reads MNHEY; CDR2 reads SMNVEV (reference sequence). The CDR3 runs 15 residues. The CDR3 is CASSPGQGKSGEQYF. Written as DNA, the CDR3 is TGTGCCAGCAGCCCGGGACAGGGGAAATCCGGGGAGCAGTACTTC.

The chain has TRBV10-3 and TRBJ2-1; D may correspond to TRBD1 or TRBD2 (5 bases each). Per the germline V gene, CDR1 is ENHRY and CDR2 is SYGVKD. Between the trimmed V and J ends, which lost 3 bases and 0 bases, there was a span of 12 bases. The CDR3 has 16 residues. This CDR3 reads CAISDPTGGSYNEQFF. CDR3 nucleotides: TGTGCCATCAGTGACCCCACTGGGGGCTCCTACAATGAGCAGTTCTTC.

The chain joins TRBV2 to TRBJ1-4; possible D gene TRBD1, 5 bases. In germline, CDR1 is SNHLY, CDR2 FYNNEI. V was clipped by 6 bases and J by 8 bases, with 16 bases between them. The CDR3 runs 14 residues. The CDR3 sequence is CASSRTLRGEKLFF. In DNA form, the CDR3 reads TGTGCCAGCAGCAGGACACTCCGGGGGGAAAAACTGTTTTTT.

The genes are TRBV20-1 and TRBJ2-1; TRBD2 agrees at 13 bases. There are 14 residues in the CDR3. Germline V gives CDR1 DFQATT, CDR2 SNEGSKA (reference sequence). The V and J ends lost 8 bases and 9 bases, in that order; junction bases with no gene match: 10. The chain's CDR3 is CSTQGLAGVAEQFF. CDR3 nucleotides: TGCAGTACTCAAGGACTAGCGGGAGTGGCTGAGCAGTTCTTC.

This clonotype has a handful of counts. The chain is built from TRBV7-2 and TRBJ2-2; the D is unclear. The CDR3 length is 15 residues. V was cut by 5 bases and J by 2 bases, with 12 bases left in between. Germline assignment: CDR1 SGHTA and CDR2 FQGNSA. The CDR3: CASSIAHGNTGELFF. The CDR3, as DNA: TGTGCCAGCAGCATCGCTCACGGTAACACCGGGGAGCTGTTTTTT. The full variable domain, its missing parts supplied by reference TRBV7-2 and TRBJ2-2, is GAGVSQSPSNKVTEKGKDVELRCDPISGHTALYWYRQSLGQGLEFLIYFQGNSAPDKSGLPSDRFSAERTGGSVSTLTIQRTQQEDSAVYLCASSIAHGNTGELFFGEGSRLTVL.

The genes are TRBV4-1 and TRBJ2-3; the D gene could be TRBD1 or TRBD2 (5 bases each). CDR1 is MGHRA, CDR2 YSYEKL, per germline. V was trimmed by 6 bases and J by 6 bases, leaving 19 bases between them. CDR3 size: 15 residues. The CDR3 loop reads CASRPGPPDKDTQYF. CDR3 nucleotides: TGCGCCAGCAGACCGGGACCGCCCGATAAGGATACGCAGTATTTT.

As regards this clonotype: A junction end diverges from the germline sequence, so it may reflect a read error. The chain joins TRBV12-3 or TRBV12-4 to TRBJ1-5, with a weak D call TRBD1 (6 bases). The CDR3 extends over 15 amino acids. The CDR3 here is CANSGRGGPNQPQHF. The CDR3, as DNA: TGTGCCAACAGTGGCAGAGGGGGGCCGAATCAGCCCCAGCATTTT.

This clonotype showed up just a few times. The chain carries TRBV3-1 and TRBJ2-1; D is perhaps TRBD1 or TRBD2 (5 bases each). In germline, CDR1 is LGHDT, CDR2 YNNKEL (reference sequence). This CDR3 is 12 amino acids long. Trimming removed 6 bases from V and 10 bases from J, with 13 bases in between. The DNA for the CDR3 is TGTGCCAGCAGTCCGGGACGAGGGGAGCAGTTCTTC. It yields the protein CASSPGRGEQFF.

For the CDR3, the DNA is TGCAGTGCTGGACAACTAGCGGTAGCGGGCGAGCAGTACTTC. Translated, it gives CSAGQLAVAGEQYF. The chain is built from TRBV20-1 and TRBJ2-7; 8 bases are a match to TRBD2. This CDR3 is 14 amino acids long. Trimming took 5 bases from V and 6 from J; bases not matched to a gene: 12. Germline V CDR1 and CDR2: DFQATT, SNEGSKA (reference sequence).

The rearrangement uses TRBV24-1 and TRBJ2-1; the match to TRBD1 covers 9 bases. CDR1 and CDR2 (germline): KGHDR, SFDVKD. J lost 0 bases, V lost 4 bases, and 6 bases had no gene match. The CDR3 consists of 17 residues. CDR3 nucleotide sequence: TGTGCCACCAGTGACGCGGGACAGGGCGCCTCCTACAATGAGCAGTTCTTC. It encodes CATSDAGQGASYNEQFF.

The chain recombines TRBV6-2 or TRBV6-3 with TRBJ2-7; 7 bases line up with TRBD2. The J call is in doubt because the DNA end fits TRBJ2-5 better. The CDR3 loop spans 13 amino acids. Germline V lookup: CDR1 MNHEY, CDR2 SVGEGT. The DNA for the CDR3 is TGTGCCAGCACCCGGGACTACGCGGAGACCCAGTACTTC. Protein: CASTRDYAETQYF.

V and J are TRBV6-6 and TRBJ2-2; a possible D gene is TRBD1 (5 bases). Germline lookup yields CDR1 MNHNY and CDR2 SVGAGI (reference sequence). Deletions cut 6 bases from V and 9 bases from J, with 11 bases between. CDR3 length equals 12 residues. The CDR3 is CASSYRFRELFF. The CDR3 bases are TGTGCCAGCAGCTACAGGTTCCGGGAGCTGTTTTTT.

The chain is built from TRBV15 and TRBJ2-3, with D unclear. Germline V gives CDR1 LNHNV, CDR2 YYDKDF (reference sequence). V shed 0 bases and J shed 6 bases, with 7 bases lying between them. The CDR3 is 13 amino acids. CDR3 protein: CATSRDAVDTQYF. DNA for the CDR3: TGTGCCACCAGCAGAGATGCCGTGGATACGCAGTATTTT.

This clonotype was observed a handful of times. This chain joins TRBV9 and TRBJ2-6; TRBD2 matches at 8 bases. Looked up from germline, CDR1 is SGDLS and CDR2 is YYNGEE. The CDR3 contains 18 residues. The V gene end was trimmed by 4 bases and the J gene end by 4 bases; junction bases not matched to a gene: 13. In nucleotides, the CDR3 is TGTGCCAGCAGCCTGTACGGGCGGGGGGCTATGGGGGCCAACGTCCTGACTTTC. It codes for CASSLYGRGAMGANVLTF.

The chain couples TRBV6-5 to TRBJ2-3; 8 positions match TRBD2. The V gene's germline CDR1 is MNHEY and CDR2 SVGAGI. This CDR3 comprises 11 residues. The V gene end was trimmed by 6 bases and the J gene end by 14 bases; junction bases not matched to a gene: 7. CDR3 amino acids: CASRGLGYAYF. CDR3 coding DNA: TGTGCCAGCAGGGGACTAGGGTACGCGTATTTT.

This clonotype was counted between two and nine times. The rearrangement uses TRBV2 and TRBJ2-2; D is undetermined. This CDR3 has 15 residues. The germline CDR1 and CDR2 sequences are SNHLY and FYNNEI. The ends were cut back, 2 bases at V and 1 base at J, with 8 bases in the middle. CDR3 amino acids: CASSERQMNTGELFF. The CDR3 DNA is TGTGCCAGCAGTGAAAGGCAAATGAACACCGGGGAGCTGTTTTTT.

This clonotype came up a few times. The chain employs TRBV10-2 and TRBJ1-5, with no clear D. Trimming stripped 6 bases from V and 1 base from J, with 13 bases between. Germline V gene sequence: CDR1 WSHSY, CDR2 SAAADI. This CDR3 has 15 amino acids. CDR3: CASRETQESNQPQHF. DNA of the CDR3: TGCGCCAGCAGGGAAACCCAGGAGAGCAATCAGCCCCAGCATTTT.

This clonotype was observed a few times. The rearrangement links TRBV29-1 to TRBJ2-1; D uncertain. Trimming left V 7 bases short and J 3 bases short, with 10 bases between. Germline V gene data show CDR1 as SQVTM and CDR2 as ANQGSEA. The CDR3 consists of 12 residues. DNA for the CDR3: TGCAGCGCCCGGGCTAACTACAATGAGCAGTTCTTC. Amino acids: CSARANYNEQFF.

This clonotype was detected only a few times. The chain combines TRBV4-2 with TRBJ2-7, with 10 bases that match TRBD1. Per germline, CDR1 LGHNA and CDR2 YNFKEQ. V shed 2 bases, J shed 6 bases, and the junction held 16 bases outside the gene matches. CDR3 length equals 18 residues. The DNA of the CDR3 is TGTGCCAGCAGCCAATCCTTCGGGACAGGGGAGGTTCGGGGCGAGCAGTACTTC. Translation: CASSQSFGTGEVRGEQYF.

This chain links TRBV7-2 with TRBJ2-1; D could derive from TRBD1 or TRBD2 (5 bases each). Trimming removed 5 bases at V and 0 bases at J, with 17 bases between. The length of the CDR3 is 17 residues. The V gene's germline CDR1 is SGHTA and CDR2 FQGNSA. The CDR3 DNA reads as TGTGCCAGCAGCCAACTGGGTCAGGGACCCTCCTACAATGAGCAGTTCTTC. Amino acid sequence: CASSQLGQGPSYNEQFF.

In its sample, this clonotype was seen once. Possible read error: a much larger clone is one base away. This chain links TRBV28 with TRBJ2-7; no definite D call. CDR3 length: 15 residues. Germline values: CDR1 MDHEN, CDR2 SYDVKM. V was cut by 4 bases and J by 5 bases, with 18 bases left in between. The CDR3 spells CASSYEQWIANEQYF. DNA for the CDR3: TGTGCCAGCAGTTATGAACAGTGGATTGCTAACGAGCAGTACTTC.

The chain couples TRBV5-1 to TRBJ2-7, with D possibly called TRBD1 or TRBD2 (5 bases each). The DNA end is a closer match to TRBJ2-5, so the J assignment may be wrong. Germline V gives CDR1 SGHRS, CDR2 YFSETQ. The CDR3 totals 13 residues. The CDR3 here is CASSYWDGETQYF. Here the CDR3 DNA reads TGCGCCAGCAGCTATTGGGACGGGGAGACCCAGTACTTC.

The chain links TRBV7-2 to TRBJ2-3; weak D call: TRBD1 (7 bases). Trimming shortened V by 5 bases and J by 5 bases, and 8 bases separated the two germline ends. Germline CDR1 SGHTA, CDR2 FQGNSA. CDR3 length equals 12 residues. In DNA form, the CDR3 reads TGTGCCAGCAGCCAGGGGGGAGATACGCAGTATTTT. It specifies CASSQGGDTQYF.

The chain uses TRBV28 and TRBJ2-1; TRBD1 aligns across 8 bases. Germline V gene sequence: CDR1 MDHEN, CDR2 SYDVKM. The CDR3 has 14 amino acids. J was trimmed by 1 base and V by 5 bases; bases with no gene match: 1. The CDR3 reads CASSQGASYNEQFF. The CDR3 region has the DNA TGTGCCAGCAGTCAGGGGGCGTCCTACAATGAGCAGTTCTTC.

The chain combines TRBV20-1 with TRBJ1-1, with TRBD1 as a possible D gene (5 bases). Per the germline V gene, CDR1 is DFQATT and CDR2 is SNEGSKA (reference sequence). The CDR3 runs 16 residues. Trimming took off 0 bases at V and 2 bases at J, with 16 bases between the two ends. The CDR3 is CSARDWGTRANTEAFF. The DNA for the CDR3 is TGCAGTGCTAGAGATTGGGGCACCCGCGCTAACACTGAAGCTTTCTTT.

Only a few counts were recorded for this clonotype. The chain uses TRBV10-3 and TRBJ1-2; tentative D call: TRBD1 (5 bases). V dropped 4 bases and J dropped 8 bases, with 17 bases sitting between them. The CDR3 runs to 14 residues. Germline-derived CDR1 and CDR2 are ENHRY and SYGVKD. CDR3 nucleotides: TGTGCCATCAGTGCGGGGACCGCTCCTCTAGGCTACACCTTC. Translated: CAISAGTAPLGYTF.

The chain couples TRBV29-1 to TRBJ2-7; D is undetermined. Germline V gene lookup returns CDR1 SQVTM and CDR2 ANQGSEA. The CDR3 contains 11 residues. The V and J ends lost 7 bases and 1 base respectively, with 8 bases between them. CDR3 residues: CSGSVSYEQYF. CDR3 DNA: TGCAGCGGCAGCGTTTCCTACGAGCAGTACTTC.

In the case of this clonotype: Just one base apart from a much larger clone, this may be a read error. The chain recombines TRBV9 with TRBJ2-1; D tentatively fits TRBD1 or TRBD2 (5 bases each). The germline V gene encodes CDR1 SGDLS and CDR2 YYNGEE. The V end lost 6 bases, the J end lost 3 bases, and 7 bases lay between the germline ends. The CDR3 is 12 residues long. The CDR3 DNA reads as TGTGCCAGCAATGGGGGCTACAATGAGCAGTTCTTC. Translation: CASNGGYNEQFF.

CDR3 in amino acids: CASSQDRGTVRADTQYF. CDR3 DNA sequence: TGTGCCAGCAGCCAAGATAGGGGGACTGTCAGGGCAGATACGCAGTATTTT. This sequence joins TRBV3-1 and TRBJ2-3, with D possibly called TRBD1 or TRBD2 (6 bases each). The CDR3 is 17 residues long. Germline V gives CDR1 LGHDT, CDR2 YNNKEL (reference sequence). The ends were cut back, 0 bases at V and 4 bases at J, with 17 bases in the middle.

The V and J genes are TRBV29-1 and TRBJ1-1, with D tentatively TRBD1 (6 bases). Germline values: CDR1 SQVTM, CDR2 ANQGSEA. V lost 4 bases and J lost 3, with 15 bases in between. The CDR3 sequence is 14 residues long. For the CDR3, the DNA is TGCAGCGTTGTAGGGGGAAAGGTGGACACTGAAGCTTTCTTT. It codes for CSVVGGKVDTEAFF.